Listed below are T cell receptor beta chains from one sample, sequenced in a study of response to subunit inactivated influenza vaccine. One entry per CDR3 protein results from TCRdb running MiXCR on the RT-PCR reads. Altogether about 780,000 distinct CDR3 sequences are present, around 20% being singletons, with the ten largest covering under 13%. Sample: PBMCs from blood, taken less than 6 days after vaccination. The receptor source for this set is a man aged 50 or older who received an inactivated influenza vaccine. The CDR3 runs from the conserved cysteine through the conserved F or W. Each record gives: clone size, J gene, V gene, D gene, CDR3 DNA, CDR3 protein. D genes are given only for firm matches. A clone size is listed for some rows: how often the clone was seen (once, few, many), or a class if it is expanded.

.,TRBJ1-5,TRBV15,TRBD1,TGTGCCACCAGCAGAGCCGCAGGGGGCTATAGCAATCAGCCCCAGCATTTT,CATSRAAGGYSNQPQHF
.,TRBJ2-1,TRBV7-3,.,TGTGCCAGCAGCTTAACTCGGGACGCTGAGCAGTTCTTC,CASSLTRDAEQFF
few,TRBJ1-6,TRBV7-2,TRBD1,TGTGCCAGCAGCCCCAGACAGGGCGGTAATTCACCCCTCCACTTT,CASSPRQGGNSPLHF
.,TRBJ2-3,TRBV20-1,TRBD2,TGCAGTGCCCCGGCCCTAGCGGGGGGCCGGTTAAGCACAGATACGCAGTATTTT,CSAPALAGGRLSTDTQYF
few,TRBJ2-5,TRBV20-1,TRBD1,TGCAGTGCTAGACTCCCCGGGACAGAAAAAGAGACCCAGTACTTC,CSARLPGTEKETQYF
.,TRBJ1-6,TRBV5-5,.,TGTGCCAGCGGGCGCCAGCCCGATTCACCCCTCCACTTT,CASGRQPDSPLHF
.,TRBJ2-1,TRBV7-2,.,TGTGCCAGCAGCTTGAACGCGTACAATGAGCAGTTCTTC,CASSLNAYNEQFF
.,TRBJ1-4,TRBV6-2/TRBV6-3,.,TGTGCCACCGCGGGAGAAAAACTGTTTTTT,CATAGEKLFF
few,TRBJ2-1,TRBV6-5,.,TGTGCCAGCAGTTACTCGGGCCGGACGGTTAACAATGAGCAGTTCTTC,CASSYSGRTVNNEQFF
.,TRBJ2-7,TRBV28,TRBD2,TGTGCCAGCAGGGGAGGACTAGCGGGAAACGAGCAGTACTTC,CASRGGLAGNEQYF
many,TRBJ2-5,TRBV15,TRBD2,TGTGCCACCAGCAGAGATCTCGGACTAGCGGGGTACCAAGAGACCCAGTACTTC,CATSRDLGLAGYQETQYF
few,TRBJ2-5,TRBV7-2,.,TGTGCCAGCAGCTTAGTTCCGGGGCTGGGACAAGAGACCCAGTACTTC,CASSLVPGLGQETQYF
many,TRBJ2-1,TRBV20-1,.,TGCAGTGCCCCGGGACTTATTTACAATGAGCAGTTCTTC,CSAPGLIYNEQFF
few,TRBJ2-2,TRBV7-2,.,TGTGCCAGCACCTCCCCGGGGGCATACACCGGGGAGCTGTTTTTT,CASTSPGAYTGELFF
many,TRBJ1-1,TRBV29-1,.,TGCAGCGTTGAGGGGGGGCGAGGAGTTGAAGCTTTCTTT,CSVEGGRGVEAFF
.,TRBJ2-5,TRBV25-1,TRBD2,TGTGCCAGCAGTCGCCTTTCGGGCGGGGGGACAGAGACCCAGTACTTC,CASSRLSGGGTETQYF
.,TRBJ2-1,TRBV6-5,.,TGTGCCAGCAGTTACTCCGGGCGGGGTCTATACAATGAGCAGTTCTTC,CASSYSGRGLYNEQFF
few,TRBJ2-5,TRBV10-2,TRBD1,TGCGCCAGCAGTGCCCAGGGGGAGACCTACCTGACCCAGTACTTC,CASSAQGETYLTQYF
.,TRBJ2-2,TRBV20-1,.,TGCAGTGCTAGAGACCAACGGAACACCGGGGAGCTGTTTTTT,CSARDQRNTGELFF
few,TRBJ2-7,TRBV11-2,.,TGTGCCAGCAGCATGACAGGAGCCTACGAGCAGTACTTC,CASSMTGAYEQYF
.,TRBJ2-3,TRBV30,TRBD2,TGTGCCTGCACCGGGACTAGCGGCACAGATACGCAGTATTTT,CACTGTSGTDTQYF
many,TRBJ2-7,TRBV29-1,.,TGCAGCGTTCAGCTAGCCGGCACCTACGAGCAGTACTTC,CSVQLAGTYEQYF
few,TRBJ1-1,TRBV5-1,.,TGCGCCAGCAGGCAGGACGGTCCTGAAGCTTTCTTT,CASRQDGPEAFF
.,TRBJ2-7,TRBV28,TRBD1,TGTGCCAGCAGGACCGGACAGGGGGCACACGAGCAGTACTTC,CASRTGQGAHEQYF
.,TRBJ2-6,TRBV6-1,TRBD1,TGTGCCAGCAGCCACACAGGGGGAAGTGGGGCCAACGTCCTGACTTTC,CASSHTGGSGANVLTF
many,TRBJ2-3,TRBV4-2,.,TGTGCCAGCAGCCTTTCAGCGAATACCGCAGATACGCAGTATTTT,CASSLSANTADTQYF
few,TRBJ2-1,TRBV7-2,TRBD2,TGTGCCAGCAGCTTAGGCGGGAGGATTAACAATGAGCAGTTCTTC,CASSLGGRINNEQFF
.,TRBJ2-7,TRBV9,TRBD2,TGTGCCAGCAGCGCTACGACTAGCGGAAACGAGCAGTACTTC,CASSATTSGNEQYF
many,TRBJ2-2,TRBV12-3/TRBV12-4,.,TGTGCCAGCAGACGACAGCGATCCACCGGGGAGCTGTTTTTT,CASRRQRSTGELFF
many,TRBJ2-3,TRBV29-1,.,TGCAGCGTTAAACCTAGATTCGATGATACGCAGTATTTT,CSVKPRFDDTQYF
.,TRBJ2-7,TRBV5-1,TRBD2,TGCGCCAGCAGCTTGTCTGGCGGGAGAGCGTACGAGCAGTACTTC,CASSLSGGRAYEQYF
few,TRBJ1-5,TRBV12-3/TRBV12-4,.,TGTGCCAGCAGTTTAGGGGCCGGGAGCGGTCAGCCCCAGCATTTT,CASSLGAGSGQPQHF
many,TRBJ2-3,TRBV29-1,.,TGCAGCGTTGAACTACAGGGTAAAAGCACAGATACGCAGTATTTT,CSVELQGKSTDTQYF
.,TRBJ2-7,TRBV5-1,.,TGCGCCAGCAGCTTGGGTAGACAGTACGAGCAGTACTTC,CASSLGRQYEQYF
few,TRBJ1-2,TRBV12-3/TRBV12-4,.,TGTGCCAGCAGGAGAGGGGACTATGGCTACACCTTC,CASRRGDYGYTF
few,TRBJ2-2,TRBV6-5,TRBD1,TGTGCCAGCAGTTACTCGTTCGACAGGGGGCGAGGTGCCGGGGAGCTGTTTTTT,CASSYSFDRGRGAGELFF
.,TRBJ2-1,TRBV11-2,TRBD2,TGTGCCAGCAGCTTAACCTCCGGGACTAGCGGCCATAATGAGCAGTTCTTC,CASSLTSGTSGHNEQFF
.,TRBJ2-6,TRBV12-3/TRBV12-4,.,TGTGCCAGCAGTTTTACCGGGGCTGGGGCCAACGTCCTGACTTTC,CASSFTGAGANVLTF
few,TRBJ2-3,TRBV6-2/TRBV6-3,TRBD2,TGTGCCAGCAGTTACGACTTAACTAGCGGGAGCACAGATACGCAGTATTTT,CASSYDLTSGSTDTQYF
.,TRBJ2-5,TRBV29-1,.,TGCAGCGTTCGAGACAGGTCCCCCCAAGAGACCCAGTACTTC,CSVRDRSPQETQYF
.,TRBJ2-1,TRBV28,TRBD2,TGTGCCAGCAGTTTGATTGGAGCGGGAGGGGGTGAGCAGTTCTTC,CASSLIGAGGGEQFF
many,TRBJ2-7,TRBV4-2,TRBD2,TGTGCCAGCAGCCAAGAGGCCAGTTCATCCGGGAGGGCAGGAGAGCAGTACTTC,CASSQEASSSGRAGEQYF
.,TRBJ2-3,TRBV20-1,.,TGCAGTGCCACCGTCAAGGGCACAGATACGCAGTATTTT,CSATVKGTDTQYF
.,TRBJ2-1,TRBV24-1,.,TGTGCCACCAGTGACCCCCTCCATGAGCAGTTCTTC,CATSDPLHEQFF
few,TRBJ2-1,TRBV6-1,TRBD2,TGTGCCAGCAGTCAGCGGGAGAGGGATGAGCAGTTCTTC,CASSQRERDEQFF
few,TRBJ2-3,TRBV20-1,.,TGCAGTGTTCGGGGCGAAGTGGATACGCAGTATTTT,CSVRGEVDTQYF
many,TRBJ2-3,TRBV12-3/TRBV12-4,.,TGTGCCAGCAGTTTTTCAGAGGTAGATACGCAGTATTTT,CASSFSEVDTQYF
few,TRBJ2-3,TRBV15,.,TGTGCCACCAGCAGAGCCGGGGGTTGGACAGATACGCAGTATTTT,CATSRAGGWTDTQYF
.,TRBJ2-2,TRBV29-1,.,TGCAGCGTCGGGACGGACCACACCGGGGAGCTGTTTTTT,CSVGTDHTGELFF
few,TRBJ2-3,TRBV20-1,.,TGCAGTGCTGAGCCGTACCCCGACGGGAAAACAAGCACAGATACGCAGTATTTT,CSAEPYPDGKTSTDTQYF
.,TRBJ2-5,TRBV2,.,TGTGCCAGCTCCGCAGCTTCGTACCAAGAGACCCAGTACTTC,CASSAASYQETQYF
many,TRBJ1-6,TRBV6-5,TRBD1,TGTGCCAGCAGTTACTCGAGTGGGACAGGGGGGAATTCACCCCTCCACTTT,CASSYSSGTGGNSPLHF
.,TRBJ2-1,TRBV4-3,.,TGCGCCAGCAGCCAATCTAGAGCGAGCGGAATTAATGAGCAGTTCTTC,CASSQSRASGINEQFF
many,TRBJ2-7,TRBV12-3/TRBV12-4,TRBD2,TGTGCCAGCAGTCCTAGCGGGGACGAGCAGTACTTC,CASSPSGDEQYF